What follows is one TCR beta chain and its context. V gave up 2 bases and J gave up 0 bases, with 6 bases separating them. This CDR3 has 15 residues. Germline V gives CDR1 SGHRS, CDR2 YFSETQ. This specimen belongs to a study of blood T cell repertoires in COVID-19. Turning to the study itself: Spain, Italy and the United States supplied samples that represented acute and convalescent COVID-19. Nucleic acid was either cDNA or gDNA, and it came from T cells, B-cell-depleted T cells, or PBMCs.

TCRdb keeps only in-frame clones here, not all; method: immunoSEQ multiplex PCR. In the table there are 200,000 to 250,000 clones, 88% of which are singletons. This receptor was obtained from a woman aged 60-75 years with acute or convalescent COVID-19. The specimen was peripheral blood. The chain uses TRBV5-1 and TRBJ2-6; D is uncertain. CDR3: CASSFPGSGANVLTF. In DNA, the CDR3 is TGCGCCAGCAGCTTTCCGGGCTCTGGGGCCAACGTCCTGACTTTC.